The rows below give T cell receptor beta chains drawn from one sample of a study of blood T cell repertoires in COVID-19. The assay was immunoSEQ multiplex PCR, and TCRdb's table has in-frame clones only and misses some. The sample has roughly 200,000 clones, 83% seen once. Sample: PBMCs or T cells enriched from blood (not recorded which). The receptors originated from a woman between 45 and 65 years old who had been exposed to COVID-19. CDR3s include the opening cysteine and the closing phenylalanine or tryptophan. D genes are given only for firm matches. Not every row has a clone size; where given, it reads once, few, many or a size class.

v_gene	j_gene	abundance	d_gene	CDR3nt	CDR3aa
TRBV7-9	TRBJ1-1	.	.	TGTGCCAGCAGCTTAGGACTTACTGAAGCTTTCTTT	CASSLGLTEAFF
TRBV5-1	TRBJ2-2	.	.	TGCGCCAGCAGCTTGACCGCCGGGACAAAGTCCACCGGGGAGCTGTTTTTT	CASSLTAGTKSTGELFF
TRBV4-3	TRBJ2-5	.	.	TGCGCCAGCAGCCAAGGCGTAGCAGAGACCCAGTACTTC	CASSQGVAETQYF
TRBV5-5	TRBJ1-1	.	.	TGTGCCAGCAGCTTGGGGCCGAAAGCTGAAGCTTTCTTT	CASSLGPKAEAFF
TRBV3-1/TRBV3-2	TRBJ2-5	.	.	TGTGCCAGCAGCCAAGATCCGGCGGGGGCACAAGAGACCCAGTACTTC	CASSQDPAGAQETQYF
TRBV27	TRBJ1-1	.	TRBD1	TGTGCCAGCAGCCCCCCCGGGACAGGGAACAGGGGGAACACTGAAGCTTTCTTT	CASSPPGTGNRGNTEAFF
TRBV19	TRBJ2-5	.	.	TGTGCCAGTAGGTTCGCGGCGGGAACCCAAGAGACCCAGTACTTC	CASRFAAGTQETQYF
TRBV7-8	TRBJ1-1	once	TRBD1	TGTGCCAGCAGCCCATTGGACAGGGCTGGGACTGAAGCTTTCTTT	CASSPLDRAGTEAFF
TRBV3-1/TRBV3-2	TRBJ2-7	.	TRBD2	TGTGCCAGCAGCCAAGCGGGGGGGATCTACGAGCAGTACTTC	CASSQAGGIYEQYF
TRBV7-9	TRBJ1-1	.	TRBD1	TGTGCCAGCAGCTTACCGGCAGGGGGAAGGGGGAACACTGAAGCTTTCTTT	CASSLPAGGRGNTEAFF
TRBV7-2	TRBJ2-5	.	TRBD2	TGTGCCAGCAGCTTAGAAGGACTAGCGGGGAAAGAGACCCAGTACTTC	CASSLEGLAGKETQYF
TRBV7-6	TRBJ2-7	.	TRBD1	TGTGCCAGCAGCAGACAGGGTAGCTCCTACGAGCAGTACTTC	CASSRQGSSYEQYF
TRBV28	TRBJ1-4	once	.	TGTGCCAGCAGTTCACCCGCCCCCGGGCGGGGTGAAAAACTGTTTTTT	CASSSPAPGRGEKLFF
TRBV10-3	TRBJ1-1	.	.	TGTGCCATCGGTACGGGAACGAACACTGAAGCTTTCTTT	CAIGTGTNTEAFF
TRBV5-4	TRBJ2-7	.	TRBD2	TGTGCCAGCAGCTTGACTAGCGGGGGGATAATCTACGAGCAGTACTTC	CASSLTSGGIIYEQYF
TRBV5-6	TRBJ2-5	.	.	TGTGCCAGCAGCCTAAGAGGTGGAGGGGAGACCCAGTACTTC	CASSLRGGGETQYF
TRBV9	TRBJ1-1	.	TRBD1	TGTGCCAGCAGCCCTGGGACAGGGTGGTACACTGAAGCTTTCTTT	CASSPGTGWYTEAFF
TRBV10-2	TRBJ2-1	.	.	TGCGCCAGCAGTACAGTGCACAATGAGCAGTTCTTC	CASSTVHNEQFF
TRBV12-3/TRBV12-4	TRBJ2-4	.	.	TGTGCCAGCAGTCCCCTGAACATTCAGTACTTC	CASSPLNIQYF
TRBV2	TRBJ1-3	.	.	TGTGCCAGCAGTCCATACGTGGGGCTCGGGCCGGGAAACACCATATATTTT	CASSPYVGLGPGNTIYF
TRBV4-1	TRBJ2-7	.	TRBD1	TGCGCCAGCAGCCAGGGGACAGGGGGGTCCTACGAGCAGTACTTC	CASSQGTGGSYEQYF
TRBV7-8	TRBJ2-3	.	TRBD2	TGTGCCAGCAGCTTAGCAGCGGGGGGGGGTCAGACAGATACGCAGTATTTT	CASSLAAGGGQTDTQYF
TRBV12-3/TRBV12-4	TRBJ1-1	.	.	TGTGCCAGCAGTATCAGGGTGAACACTGAAGCTTTCTTT	CASSIRVNTEAFF